This T cell receptor beta chain was captured in a study of tumor-infiltrating lymphocytes in primary liver carcinoma. Unsorted bulk tissue, about 17-34 mg of it, served as the source for co-extraction of RNA and DNA. Making TCR beta cDNA involved roughly 500 ng total RNA and a constant-region primer. Three nested multiplex PCR rounds of slightly modified ARM-PCR generated TCR beta libraries. Amplification in the first two PCR rounds was performed using TRBV1-TRBV30 forward primers and a C-beta reverse primer for roughly 9 cycles each. TCRdb independently ran MiXCR on the multiplex PCR reads; one entry per CDR3 protein. Of about 110,000 distinct CDR3 sequences in the sample, roughly 69% were seen once. This CDR3 has 15 amino acids. Germline lookup yields CDR1 SGHRS and CDR2 YFSETQ. For this clonotype: A much larger clone differs from this one at a single base, so this may be a read error.

The chain couples TRBV5-1 to TRBJ1-2, with D hard to call. This clonotype was sampled from a woman aged 55-69 years with primary liver carcinoma and hepatitis B virus infection. The sample comprised liver tumor tissue from sampling region 1. The subset denotes: tumor region T1, superior pole. The CDR3 here is CASSLRTSSNYSYTF. The CDR3 nucleotides are TGCGCCAGCAGCTTGCGGACCTCCTCGAACTATAGCTACACCTTC. The full variable domain, with the rest looked up from reference TRBV5-1 and TRBJ1-2, is KAGVTQTPRYLIKTRGQQVTLSCSPISGHRSVSWYQQTPGQGLQFLFEYFSETQRNKGNFPGRFSGRQFSNSRSEMNVSTLELGDSALYLCASSLRTSSNYSYTFGSGTRLTVV.